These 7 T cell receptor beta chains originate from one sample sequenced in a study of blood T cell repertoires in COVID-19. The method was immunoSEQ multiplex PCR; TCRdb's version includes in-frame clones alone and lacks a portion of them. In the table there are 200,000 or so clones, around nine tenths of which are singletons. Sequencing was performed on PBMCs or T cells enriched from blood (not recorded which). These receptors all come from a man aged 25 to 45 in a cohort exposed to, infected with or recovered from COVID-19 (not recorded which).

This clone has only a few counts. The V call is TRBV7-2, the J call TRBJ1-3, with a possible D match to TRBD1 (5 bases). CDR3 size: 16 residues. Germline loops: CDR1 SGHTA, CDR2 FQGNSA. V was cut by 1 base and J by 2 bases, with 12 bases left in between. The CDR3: CASSLGIRAAGNTIYF. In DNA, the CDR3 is TGTGCCAGCAGCTTAGGTATCAGGGCCGCTGGAAACACCATATATTTT. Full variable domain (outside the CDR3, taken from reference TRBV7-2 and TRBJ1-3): GAGVSQSPSNKVTEKGKDVELRCDPISGHTALYWYRQSLGQGLEFLIYFQGNSAPDKSGLPSDRFSAERTGGSVSTLTIQRTQQEDSAVYLCASSLGIRAAGNTIYFGEGSWLTVV.

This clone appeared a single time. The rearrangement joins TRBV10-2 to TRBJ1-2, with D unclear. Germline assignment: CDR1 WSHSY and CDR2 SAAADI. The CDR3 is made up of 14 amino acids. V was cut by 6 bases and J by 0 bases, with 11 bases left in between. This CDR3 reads CASRVPGANYGYTF. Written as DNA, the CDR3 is TGCGCCAGCAGAGTTCCGGGAGCTAACTATGGCTACACCTTC.

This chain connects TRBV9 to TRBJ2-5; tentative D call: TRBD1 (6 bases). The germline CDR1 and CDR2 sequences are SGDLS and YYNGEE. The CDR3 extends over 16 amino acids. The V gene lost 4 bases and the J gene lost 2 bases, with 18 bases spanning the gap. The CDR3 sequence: CASSPRGGVQQETQYF. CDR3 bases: TGTGCCAGCAGCCCCCGTGGGGGCGTTCAGCAAGAGACCCAGTACTTC. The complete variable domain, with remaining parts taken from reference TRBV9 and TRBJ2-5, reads DSGVTQTPKHLITATGQRVTLRCSPRSGDLSVYWYQQSLDQGLQFLIQYYNGEERAKGNILERFSAQQFPDLHSELNLSSLELGDSALYFCASSPRGGVQQETQYFGPGTRLLVL.

CDR3 residues: CASSPIDSVGETQYF. The CDR3 region has the DNA TGTGCCAGCTCACCAATTGATAGCGTAGGAGAGACCCAGTACTTC. This chain links TRBV18 with TRBJ2-5; possibly TRBD2 for D (5 bases). The V and J ends lost 2 bases and 4 bases respectively, with 14 bases between them. The length of the CDR3 is 15 residues. CDR1 is KGHSH and CDR2 is LQKENI in the germline V gene.

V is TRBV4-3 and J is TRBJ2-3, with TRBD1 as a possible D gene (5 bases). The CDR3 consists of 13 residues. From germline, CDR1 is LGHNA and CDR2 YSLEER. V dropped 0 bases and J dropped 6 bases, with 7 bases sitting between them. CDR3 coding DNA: TGCGCCAGCAGCCAAGAGGGGCTTGATACGCAGTATTTT. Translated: CASSQEGLDTQYF.

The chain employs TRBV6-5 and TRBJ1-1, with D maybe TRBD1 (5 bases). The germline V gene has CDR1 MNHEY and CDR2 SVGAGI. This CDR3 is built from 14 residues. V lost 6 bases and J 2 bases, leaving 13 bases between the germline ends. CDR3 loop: CASRRKGPNTEAFF. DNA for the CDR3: TGTGCCAGCAGAAGAAAGGGGCCAAACACTGAAGCTTTCTTT.

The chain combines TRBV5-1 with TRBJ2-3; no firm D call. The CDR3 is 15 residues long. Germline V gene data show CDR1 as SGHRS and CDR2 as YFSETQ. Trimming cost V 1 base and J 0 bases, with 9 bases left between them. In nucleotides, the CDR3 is TGCGCCAGCAGCTTGACTATCCTCAGCACAGATACGCAGTATTTT. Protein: CASSLTILSTDTQYF.